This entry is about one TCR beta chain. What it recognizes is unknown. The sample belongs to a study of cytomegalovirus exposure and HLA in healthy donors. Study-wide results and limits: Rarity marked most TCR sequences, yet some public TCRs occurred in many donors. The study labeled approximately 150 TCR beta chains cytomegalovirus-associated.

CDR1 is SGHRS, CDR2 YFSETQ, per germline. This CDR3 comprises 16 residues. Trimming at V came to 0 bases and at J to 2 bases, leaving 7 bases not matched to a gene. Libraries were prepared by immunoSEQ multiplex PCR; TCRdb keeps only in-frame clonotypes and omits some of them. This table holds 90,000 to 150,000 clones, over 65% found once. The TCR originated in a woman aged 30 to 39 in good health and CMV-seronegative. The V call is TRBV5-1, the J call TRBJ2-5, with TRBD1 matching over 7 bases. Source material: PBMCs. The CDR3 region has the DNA TGCGCCAGCAGCTTGGATGGCAGGGGGTTTCAAGAGACCCAGTACTTC. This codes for CASSLDGRGFQETQYF.